Each of the 20 T cell receptor beta chains below was sequenced from the same sample in a study of response to subunit inactivated influenza vaccine. TCRdb itself ran the RT-PCR reads through MiXCR, one entry per CDR3 protein. Of roughly 700,000 distinct CDR3 sequences listed, more than 11% are singletons. The material was PBMCs from blood, obtained around two weeks before vaccination. The source is a man between 50 and 59 years old who received an inactivated influenza vaccine.

This clonotype was seen more than once but under ten times. The chain employs TRBV9 and TRBJ2-1; TRBD2 agrees at 10 bases. The germline V gene encodes CDR1 SGDLS and CDR2 YYNGEE. The length of the CDR3 is 18 residues. V gave up 3 bases and J gave up 0 bases; unmatched junction bases: 9. CDR3 residues: CASSGSQASGSSYNEQFF. The CDR3 region has the DNA TGTGCCAGCAGCGGGAGTCAGGCTAGCGGGAGCTCCTACAATGAGCAGTTCTTC.

In this sample, this clonotype turned up many times. The CDR3 DNA follows: TGCGCCAGCAGCCCGGGACAGTTTGGAACAGATACGCAGTATTTT. Translation gives CASSPGQFGTDTQYF. This sequence joins TRBV5-1 and TRBJ2-3; 7 nucleotides line up with TRBD1. Trimming cost V 4 bases and J 3 bases; bases outside gene matches: 8. The CDR3 is 15 amino acids. The germline V gene has CDR1 SGHRS and CDR2 YFSETQ.

The CDR3 DNA follows: TGTGCCAGCAGCTTAGAGACCGCATCTGGAAACACCATATATTTT. This encodes CASSLETASGNTIYF. The rearrangement links TRBV7-2 to TRBJ1-3; D remains unclear. The CDR3 totals 15 residues. The V and J ends lost 1 base and 1 base respectively, with 8 bases between them. Germline CDR1 reads SGHTA; CDR2 reads FQGNSA.

This clonotype was seen more than once but under ten times. The chain joins TRBV15 to TRBJ1-2, with D possibly matching TRBD1 (5 bases). The CDR3 is made up of 15 amino acids. Deletions cut 0 bases from V and 4 bases from J, with 12 bases between. Germline V gene data show CDR1 as LNHNV and CDR2 as YYDKDF (reference sequence). CDR3 coding DNA: TGTGCCACCAGCAGAGAAGGTGGGGGAGGCTATGGCTACACCTTC. Translating gives CATSREGGGGYGYTF.

This clonotype was observed a handful of times. The V and J genes are TRBV10-3 and TRBJ2-3, with TRBD2 matching 8 bases. This CDR3 region has 16 residues. Trimming took 2 bases from V and 4 from J; bases not matched to a gene: 8. Germline assignment: CDR1 ENHRY and CDR2 SYGVKD. The CDR3 nucleotides are TGTGCCATCAGTGAGACCAGCGGGAGCTCCCCAGATACGCAGTATTTT. This encodes CAISETSGSSPDTQYF.

In its sample, this clonotype was seen many times. The chain couples TRBV4-2 to TRBJ2-5; 7 bases fit TRBD1. Germline CDR1 and CDR2: LGHNA and YNFKEQ. This CDR3 has 15 residues. Losses at the gene ends were 0 bases for V and 4 bases for J; bases not matched to a gene: 5. CDR3 sequence: CASSQEGQLGETQYF. The CDR3 nucleotides read TGTGCCAGCAGCCAAGAGGGACAGTTGGGAGAGACCCAGTACTTC.

The CDR3 bases are TGTGCCAGCTCACCCCCTAGGGGACACCCACAAGAGACCCAGTACTTC. Translation gives CASSPPRGHPQETQYF. The gene calls are TRBV18 and TRBJ2-5; D is perhaps TRBD1 (6 bases). The V end was cut by 3 bases, the J end by 2 bases, with 16 bases between. Germline V CDR1 and CDR2: KGHSH, LQKENI. The CDR3 sequence is 16 residues long.

This clonotype was recorded a few times. The chain combines TRBV20-1 with TRBJ2-3, with TRBD2 identical over 8 bases. Trimming at V came to 1 base and at J to 6 bases, leaving 6 bases not matched to a gene. Germline V gene lookup returns CDR1 DFQATT and CDR2 SNEGSKA (reference sequence). The CDR3 extends over 14 amino acids. In DNA, the CDR3 is TGCAGTGCTAGAGGACTAGCGATAGGGGATACGCAGTATTTT. Translation: CSARGLAIGDTQYF.

The sample holds a few counts of this clonotype. The chain combines TRBV4-3 with TRBJ1-2, with D unresolved. Germline loops: CDR1 LGHNA, CDR2 YSLEER. The V end lost 0 bases, the J end lost 6 bases, and 14 bases lay between the germline ends. This CDR3 has 15 residues. The CDR3 bases are TGCGCCAGCAGCCAAGAAGAGGCGGGATCGAATGGCTACACCTTC. The encoded protein is CASSQEEAGSNGYTF.

V usage is TRBV3-1 and J usage is TRBJ1-2; D possibly corresponds to TRBD1 (5 bases). The CDR3 totals 15 residues. Germline loops: CDR1 LGHDT, CDR2 YNNKEL (reference sequence). Trimming cost V 2 bases and J 2 bases, with 12 bases left between them. CDR3 protein: CASSQPGTGNYGYTF. The CDR3 bases are TGTGCCAGCAGCCAACCAGGGACGGGGAACTATGGCTACACCTTC.

V and J are TRBV7-8 and TRBJ2-3, with 9 bases identical to TRBD2. CDR1 and CDR2 from the germline V gene are SGHVS and FQNEAQ. With 4 bases clipped from V and 0 bases from J, the junction kept 8 bases outside the gene matches. This CDR3 comprises 17 residues. The CDR3 loop reads CASSSGTSSTSTDTQYF. In DNA form, the CDR3 reads TGTGCCAGCAGCTCCGGGACTAGCAGCACTAGCACAGATACGCAGTATTTT.

In its sample, this clonotype was seen a few times. This chain joins TRBV3-1 and TRBJ1-1, with 7 bases lining up with TRBD1. The trim removed 2 bases at V and 1 base at J, leaving 4 bases unmatched. The CDR3 covers 15 residues. Germline loops: CDR1 LGHDT, CDR2 YNNKEL (reference sequence). The chain's CDR3 is CASSQTGVANTEAFF. The CDR3 region has the DNA TGTGCCAGCAGCCAAACAGGGGTGGCGAACACTGAAGCTTTCTTT.

The V and J genes are TRBV12-3 or TRBV12-4 and TRBJ2-7, with TRBD1 matching over 9 bases. This CDR3 region has 15 residues. Trimming removed 7 bases from V and 1 base from J; junction bases left unmatched: 8. Here the CDR3 reads CASTPGQGRSYEQYF. CDR3 in DNA: TGTGCCAGCACACCGGGACAGGGTCGATCCTACGAGCAGTACTTC.

This rearrangement joins TRBV28 to TRBJ2-7, with 7 bases identical to TRBD1. The CDR3 runs to 15 residues. Germline lookup yields CDR1 MDHEN and CDR2 SYDVKM. V lost 5 bases to trimming and J lost 2 bases; unmatched junction nucleotides: 9. CDR3 residues: CASSAHRGGPYEQYF. CDR3 DNA sequence: TGTGCCAGCAGTGCCCACAGGGGTGGACCCTACGAGCAGTACTTC.

The J gene is TRBJ2-2, the V gene TRBV6-2 or TRBV6-3; either TRBD1 or TRBD2 may fit D (5 bases each). The CDR3 is made up of 15 amino acids. V was trimmed by 6 bases and J by 6 bases, leaving 17 bases between them. Germline lookup yields CDR1 MNHEY and CDR2 SVGEGT. This CDR3 reads CASRPGSRGAGELFF. For the CDR3, the DNA is TGTGCCAGCAGGCCGGGTTCACGAGGGGCCGGGGAGCTGTTTTTT.

This clonotype was observed a handful of times. The rearrangement joins TRBV7-2 to TRBJ2-5; possibly TRBD1 for D (6 bases). The CDR3 length is 15 residues. V dropped 3 bases and J dropped 4 bases, with 15 bases sitting between them. Per the germline V gene, CDR1 is SGHTA and CDR2 is FQGNSA. The DNA of the CDR3 is TGTGCCAGCAGCTTCGCAGGGGTGGGTGCAGAGACCCAGTACTTC. Protein: CASSFAGVGAETQYF.

This clonotype was observed a handful of times. The chain has TRBV18 and TRBJ2-1, with TRBD1 matching 9 bases. Germline V gene lookup returns CDR1 KGHSH and CDR2 LQKENI. V dropped 5 bases and J dropped 5; count of bases not matched to a gene: 10. The CDR3 totals 16 residues. In DNA, the CDR3 is TGTGCCAGCTCATCCGGACAGGGGAGGAGGAACAATGAGCAGTTCTTC. Encoded protein: CASSSGQGRRNNEQFF.

CDR3 region: CASSPRTGWTEAFF. The DNA for the CDR3 is TGTGCCAGCAGTCCGCGGACGGGGTGGACTGAAGCTTTCTTT. This sequence joins TRBV27 and TRBJ1-1, with D uncertain. V was shortened by 5 bases and J by 5 bases, with 15 bases between the two germline ends. This CDR3 has 14 residues. Germline V gives CDR1 MNHEY, CDR2 SMNVEV (reference sequence).

The chain joins TRBV24-1 to TRBJ2-3; 8 nucleotides align to TRBD1. V shed 4 bases, J shed 3 bases, and the junction held 14 bases outside the gene matches. CDR1 and CDR2 from the germline V gene are KGHDR and SFDVKD. The length of the CDR3 is 18 residues. CDR3 sequence reads: CATSDPSGRGLATDTQYF. DNA for the CDR3: TGTGCCACCAGTGACCCCTCAGGCAGGGGGCTCGCAACAGATACGCAGTATTTT.

This clonotype has just one count. This rearrangement joins TRBV30 to TRBJ2-1, with TRBD1 identical over 9 bases. Germline V gene data show CDR1 as GTSNPN and CDR2 as SVGIG (reference sequence). Germline trimming cut 4 bases from V and 5 bases from J; bases unmatched to any gene: 3. This CDR3 is built from 13 residues. CDR3 loop: CAWIGTGHNEQFF. The CDR3 DNA follows: TGTGCCTGGATTGGGACAGGGCACAATGAGCAGTTCTTC.